This T cell receptor (beta chain) was retrieved from a study of cytomegalovirus exposure and HLA in healthy donors. Study background: In a later analysis, the roughly 120 validation repertoires were reported to have used the same platform as the 550 to 850 first-cohort repertoires.

The repertoire was sequenced with immunoSEQ multiplex PCR; TCRdb's copy has only in-frame clones and lacks some. The sample carries over 200,000 clones, just over 85% recorded once. This clone occurred a few times. This clonotype was obtained from a young woman in good health and CMV-seronegative. Sequencing was carried out using PBMCs.

CDR3 protein: CATSRDSGTYNEQFF. In DNA form, the CDR3 reads TGTGCCACCAGCAGAGATAGCGGGACCTACAATGAGCAGTTCTTC. The rearrangement joins TRBV15 to TRBJ2-1; TRBD2 aligns across 8 bases. Germline values: CDR1 LNHNV, CDR2 YYDKDF (reference sequence). V was pared by 0 bases and J by 2 bases, with 0 bases of the junction left unmatched. This CDR3 region has 15 residues.